The 10 T cell receptor beta chains in this list originate from one sample, sequenced in a study of T cell responses to AZD1222 COVID-19 vaccine. TCRdb's copy holds only in-frame clones and misses some; the assay was immunoSEQ multiplex PCR. The sample has under 50,000 clones, about four fifths seen once. Source: peripheral blood, taken 28 days after the second dose of the MenACWY control vaccine. The receptors come from an adult who received the MenACWY meningococcal vaccine as a control.

The V and J genes are TRBV7-2 and TRBJ2-6; weak D call: TRBD2 (7 bases). CDR1 is SGHTA and CDR2 is FQGNSA in the germline V gene. V lost 5 bases and J 0 bases, leaving 8 bases between the germline ends. This CDR3 has 15 residues. The CDR3 DNA reads TGTGCCAGCAGCCGGGGGGCCTCTGGGGCCAACGTCCTGACTTTC. It yields the protein CASSRGASGANVLTF.

The chain recombines TRBV4-1 with TRBJ2-2, with TRBD2 matching 7 bases. Unmatched junction bases numbered 9, after V lost 7 bases and J lost 7 bases. The CDR3 is 14 residues long. Germline V gene sequence: CDR1 MGHRA, CDR2 YSYEKL. The CDR3 bases are TGCGCCAGCACCCAGTCCGGGGGGATCGGGGAGCTGTTTTTT. It specifies CASTQSGGIGELFF.

The gene calls are TRBV5-4 and TRBJ2-3; TRBD1 aligns across 7 bases. The CDR3 loop spans 14 amino acids. CDR1 and CDR2 from the germline V gene are SGHNT and YYREEE (reference sequence). Unmatched junction bases numbered 4, after V lost 4 bases and J lost 2 bases. CDR3 residues: CASSRGQFTDTQYF. In DNA, the CDR3 is TGTGCCAGCAGCCGGGGACAGTTCACAGATACGCAGTATTTT.

This chain connects TRBV7-9 to TRBJ1-1; tentative D call: TRBD1 (6 bases). The CDR3 has 15 residues. V lost 4 bases and J lost 1, with 13 bases in between. In germline, CDR1 is SEHNR, CDR2 FQNEAQ (reference sequence). CDR3: CASSWGRTENTEAFF. In DNA, the CDR3 is TGTGCCAGCAGCTGGGGGCGGACAGAGAACACTGAAGCTTTCTTT.

The chain recombines TRBV7-2 with TRBJ1-1; D gene uncertain. The CDR3 totals 14 residues. Trimming took off 0 bases at V and 2 bases at J, with 7 bases between the two ends. Germline CDR1 and CDR2: SGHTA and FQGNSA. CDR3 sequence: CASSLATENTEAFF. The CDR3 DNA is TGTGCCAGCAGCTTAGCCACAGAAAACACTGAAGCTTTCTTT.

The chain joins TRBV5-1 to TRBJ1-6; D call uncertain. Between the trimmed V and J ends, which lost 0 bases and 8 bases, there was a span of 12 bases. Per germline, CDR1 SGHRS and CDR2 YFSETQ. This CDR3 region has 15 residues. CDR3 nucleotide sequence: TGCGCCAGCAGCTTGGCCGGGGTGGGTTATTCACCCCTCCACTTT. This sequence encodes CASSLAGVGYSPLHF.

The CDR3 spells CASSQEPGIDYGYTF. The CDR3 DNA is TGTGCCAGCAGCCAAGAACCGGGGATAGACTATGGCTACACCTTC. The chain carries TRBV4-2 and TRBJ1-2; D uncertain. V lost 0 bases to trimming and J lost 3 bases, with 11 bases between them. CDR3 size: 15 residues. CDR1 and CDR2 from the germline V gene are LGHNA and YNFKEQ.

The chain joins TRBV7-3 to TRBJ2-7; 14 nucleotides match TRBD2. CDR3 size: 17 residues. The germline gives CDR1 SGHTA, CDR2 FQGTGA. V gave up 5 bases and J gave up 5 bases; unmatched junction bases: 11. CDR3 bases: TGTGCCAGCAGCCCAACGGGACTAGCGGGAGCATTGGACGAGCAGTACTTC. Residues: CASSPTGLAGALDEQYF.

As for this clone: At one of its ends the junction is not consistent with the germline gene, which may arise from a read error. CDR3 residues: CASSWGGVTGELFF. In DNA form, the CDR3 reads TGCGCCAGCAGCTGGGGCGGGGTTACCGGGGAACTGTTTTTT. The chain recombines TRBV5-1 with TRBJ2-2, with a weak D call TRBD2 (6 bases). The CDR3 runs 14 residues. Per the germline V gene, CDR1 is SGHRS and CDR2 is YFSETQ.

The V gene is TRBV27, the J gene TRBJ1-4, with D possibly TRBD1 on 5 matching bases. The CDR3 totals 14 residues. Germline CDR1 reads MNHEY; CDR2 reads SMNVEV (reference sequence). V gave up 3 bases and J gave up 8 bases, with 13 bases separating them. CDR3 sequence (DNA): TGTGCCAGCAGTTTGGGGCCTCGGGGGGAAAAACTGTTTTTT. Its protein product is CASSLGPRGEKLFF.